The 9 T cell receptor beta chains below come from one sample, sequenced in a study of identical twins. Via MiXCR, TCRdb re-called the 5' RACE reads, giving one row per CDR3 protein. Among 550,000 to 700,000 distinct CDR3 sequences listed, more than 9% were seen once. In addition, the sample was reused for a study of yellow fever vaccine responses in identical twins.

Sequencing input: PBMCs. The receptors derive from a woman between 18 and 29 years old in good health.

This chain connects TRBV4-1 to TRBJ2-5, with D perhaps TRBD2 (6 bases). V was trimmed by 1 base and J by 12 bases, leaving 15 bases between them. Germline V gene sequence: CDR1 MGHRA, CDR2 YSYEKL. The CDR3 spans 13 residues. The CDR3 sequence: CASSQAAGPVEYF. The CDR3 bases are TGCGCCAGCAGCCAAGCTGCGGGACCGGTCGAGTACTTC.

The V gene is TRBV7-9, the J gene TRBJ2-7, with 10 nucleotides matching TRBD1. Per germline, CDR1 SEHNR and CDR2 FQNEAQ (reference sequence). The CDR3 has 16 residues. V shed 5 bases and J 6 bases; nucleotides not matched to a gene: 13. The DNA for the CDR3 is TGTGCCAGCAGCCCCTCCCCCGGGACAGGGGCGATCGAGCAGTACTTC. Translation gives CASSPSPGTGAIEQYF.

The J gene is TRBJ2-4, the V gene TRBV9, with D unclear. Between the trimmed V and J ends, which lost 4 bases and 0 bases, there was a span of 14 bases. This CDR3 comprises 16 residues. From germline, CDR1 is SGDLS and CDR2 YYNGEE. CDR3 sequence: CASSTLDGLAKNIQYF. CDR3 DNA sequence: TGTGCCAGCAGCACTTTGGACGGCCTAGCCAAAAACATTCAGTACTTC.

This clonotype was recorded many times. The genes are TRBV15 and TRBJ1-5; 7 bases are a match to TRBD1. From germline, CDR1 is LNHNV and CDR2 YYDKDF (reference sequence). This CDR3 contains 15 residues. With V trimmed by 1 base and J by 4 bases, 4 bases remained unmatched. The DNA of the CDR3 is TGTGCCACCAGCAGAGGAGGGGGCGGTAATCAGCCCCAGCATTTT. It specifies CATSRGGGGNQPQHF.

This clonotype was seen repeatedly, ten times or more. The chain couples TRBV25-1 to TRBJ2-5; D unresolved. Looked up from germline, CDR1 is MGHDK and CDR2 is SYGVNS. V lost 3 bases and J 5 bases, leaving 22 bases between the germline ends. There are 17 residues in the CDR3. DNA for the CDR3: TGTGCCAGCAGTGATCTCCCGGGTTCCTCAGACGGGGAGACCCAGTACTTC. Its protein is CASSDLPGSSDGETQYF.

The DNA for the CDR3 is TGCGCCAGCAGCTTGTATCGGTCACAGGGGTCGACCTCCGGGGAGCTGTTTTTT. It yields the protein CASSLYRSQGSTSGELFF. The chain carries TRBV5-1 and TRBJ2-2, with TRBD1 matching over 7 bases. V lost 1 base to trimming and J lost 6 bases; unmatched junction nucleotides: 15. CDR3 length: 18 amino acids. CDR1 is SGHRS, CDR2 YFSETQ, per germline.

This clonotype was counted a few times. This rearrangement joins TRBV12-3 or TRBV12-4 to TRBJ2-1, with 8 bases fitting TRBD1. CDR3 length: 20 amino acids. Trimming took 4 bases from V and 12 from J; bases not matched to a gene: 29. CDR3 protein: CASSSRDRPRGWVHPTRQFF. The CDR3 DNA follows: TGTGCCAGCAGTTCCCGGGACAGGCCCCGGGGGTGGGTTCACCCTACCCGGCAGTTCTTC.

This clonotype was detected only a few times. The chain carries TRBV29-1 and TRBJ1-1, with 8 bases lining up with TRBD1. CDR3 size: 14 residues. The V and J ends lost 6 bases and 8 bases, in that order; junction bases with no gene match: 14. Germline V gene sequence: CDR1 SQVTM, CDR2 ANQGSEA. CDR3 coding DNA: TGCAGCGTACTAGGACAGGGAAGGTCTCGGGAAGCTTTCTTT. This gives the protein CSVLGQGRSREAFF.

There are many counts of this clonotype. The chain couples TRBV28 to TRBJ2-7, with D perhaps given as TRBD1 or TRBD2 (6 bases each). With 1 base removed from V and 2 bases from J, the gap between germline ends came to 18 bases. This CDR3 contains 17 residues. In germline, CDR1 is MDHEN, CDR2 SYDVKM. CDR3 residues: CASSLLARGPLPYEQYF. CDR3 nucleotide sequence: TGTGCCAGCAGTTTATTGGCACGGGGGCCCCTACCCTACGAGCAGTACTTC.